The sequence of this T cell receptor (beta chain) was determined in a study of blood T cell repertoires in COVID-19. Overall study: The samples span acute and convalescent COVID-19 from the United States, Italy and Spain.

Germline loops: CDR1 KGHSH, CDR2 LQKENI. The ends were cut back, 2 bases at V and 3 bases at J, with 14 bases in the middle. CDR3 length equals 16 residues. This clone turned up a few times. Only in-frame clones appear in the TCRdb table, and some are missing; sequencing was by immunoSEQ multiplex PCR. The table shows a few hundred thousand clones, with roughly 85% occurring only once. Residents of about two dozen US areas, aged about 18 to 89 years, made up the participants. The TCR originated in a woman aged 40 to 49 with acute COVID-19. The chain is built from TRBV18 and TRBJ1-5; TRBD1 might be the D (5 bases). Sequencing was performed on PBMCs or T cells enriched from blood (not recorded which). The CDR3 loop is CASSPSGVGANQPQHF. The CDR3 DNA is TGTGCCAGCTCACCATCGGGGGTGGGAGCCAATCAGCCCCAGCATTTT.